This entry features one T cell receptor beta chain sequence. Trimming removed 3 bases from V and 5 bases from J; junction bases left unmatched: 10. The germline CDR1 and CDR2 sequences are SQVTM and ANQGSEA. CDR3 length: 15 residues. One entry per CDR3 protein results from TCRdb running MiXCR on the RACE reads. The data contain tens of thousands of distinct CDR3 sequences, about 9% of them seen just once; the ten biggest clones take up approximately 3.4%. The time point here: patch test 2, 6 weeks after DPC sensitization. Treatment described: therapeutic diphenylcyclopropenone sensitization with weekly scalp DPC. The source of the sample is a study of human T cells and chemical hapten exposure.

The sequencing here drew on whole blood, taken in connection with sensitization to the hapten diphenylcyclopropenone (DPC). The clonotype comes from a woman aged 45-65 years with alopecia areata. Some clones in this sample may be carry-over from other donors' samples. V usage is TRBV29-1 and J usage is TRBJ2-5; 9 bases match TRBD2. CDR3 sequence: CSVEPLAGERETQYF. DNA for the CDR3: TGCAGCGTTGAGCCCTTAGCGGGAGAACGTGAGACCCAGTACTTC.